This T cell receptor (beta chain) was profiled in a study of T cell responses to AZD1222 COVID-19 vaccine. Study results and caveats: Among spike-specific TCRs, nearly half reportedly target unmutated variant regions. Every sample of the repertoires postdated the peak T cell response.

Here immunoSEQ multiplex PCR was the method, and the copy in TCRdb shows in-frame clones only, minus some. This sample yields around 140,000 clones, of which approximately 89% are seen a single time; roughly 1.5% belongs to the top ten. The germline CDR1 and CDR2 sequences are SEHNR and FQNEAQ (reference sequence). V lost 2 bases and J 0 bases, leaving 13 bases between the germline ends. This CDR3 has 16 amino acids. Comment on this clone: The antigen remains unidentified.

The sequencing here drew on peripheral blood, taken 28 days after the second AZD1222 dose. The genes are TRBV7-9 and TRBJ1-2; D is unresolved. The sequence was obtained from an adult who received the AZD1222 COVID-19 vaccine. The CDR3 loop is CASSLFGSHANYGYTF. The CDR3 DNA reads TGTGCCAGCAGCTTATTCGGGTCACACGCTAACTATGGCTACACCTTC.